Listed here are 4 T cell receptor beta chains from one sample, sequenced in a study of blood T cell repertoires in COVID-19. Some clones are missing from TCRdb's copy, which holds only in-frame ones; the method was immunoSEQ multiplex PCR. Counted here are more than 35,000 clones, 80% occurring once; the ten biggest clones make up roughly an eighth. The sample consisted of peripheral blood. The source is a woman in her sixties or seventies with acute or convalescent COVID-19.

The chain has TRBV5-8 and TRBJ2-6; D gene uncertain. CDR1 is SGHTS and CDR2 is YDEGEE in the germline V gene. The V gene lost 7 bases and the J gene lost 4 bases, with 6 bases spanning the gap. This CDR3 spans 12 amino acids. The CDR3 spells CASPSGANVLTF. The DNA of the CDR3 is TGTGCCAGCCCCTCCGGGGCCAACGTCCTGACTTTC.

The chain employs TRBV6-2 or TRBV6-3 and TRBJ1-2, with 8 bases lining up with TRBD1. V gave up 2 bases and J gave up 0 bases; unmatched junction bases: 5. Germline CDR1 and CDR2: MNHEY and SVGEGT. The CDR3 extends over 16 amino acids. This chain's CDR3 is CASSYAKGQANYGYTF. The CDR3 coding sequence is TGTGCCAGCAGTTACGCCAAGGGACAGGCTAACTATGGCTACACCTTC.

The chain has TRBV5-1 and TRBJ2-7; no clear D. Germline V gives CDR1 SGHRS, CDR2 YFSETQ. V dropped 0 bases and J dropped 2 bases, with 12 bases sitting between them. This CDR3 spans 15 amino acids. The DNA for the CDR3 is TGCGCCAGCAGCTTGGGGGTGGGCTCCACCTACGAGCAGTACTTC. As protein: CASSLGVGSTYEQYF.

This chain links TRBV19 with TRBJ2-7; 10 nucleotides line up with TRBD2. Germline V CDR1 and CDR2: LNHDA, SQIVND (reference sequence). This CDR3 region has 14 residues. With 7 bases clipped from V and 0 bases from J, the junction kept 3 bases outside the gene matches. Written as DNA, the CDR3 is TGTGCCAGTACCACTAGCGGGGCCTCCTACGAGCAGTACTTC. This sequence encodes CASTTSGASYEQYF. Full variable domain (missing parts from reference TRBV19 and TRBJ2-7): DGGITQSPKYLFRKEGQNVTLSCEQNLNHDAMYWYRQDPGQGLRLIYYSQIVNDFQKGDIAEGYSVSREKKESFPLTVTSAQKNPTAFYLCASTTSGASYEQYFGPGTRLTVT.